The following is a T cell receptor beta chain sequence with its context. Its specificity is not known. Using immunoSEQ multiplex PCR, the repertoire was profiled, and TCRdb retains in-frame clones only, with some absent. The sample lists fewer than 120,000 clones; approximately 94% were seen once. This record belongs to a study of T cell responses to AZD1222 COVID-19 vaccine. This CDR3 region has 11 residues. Trimming removed 4 bases at V and 5 bases at J, with 6 bases between. Looked up from germline, CDR1 is SGDLS and CDR2 is YYNGEE. Notes on the study in general: After two AZD1222 doses, spike-specific TCR breadth and depth rose versus day 0. The donors showed a predominance of white British ancestry and of females, with possible underestimation of clonal diversity.

V is TRBV9 and J is TRBJ2-5; D remains ambiguous. The origin of this receptor is an adult who received the AZD1222 COVID-19 vaccine. The sample consisted of peripheral blood, taken 28 days after the second AZD1222 dose. CDR3 in DNA: TGTGCCAGCAGCATAGGGGAGACCCAGTACTTC. Protein: CASSIGETQYF.